This TCR beta chain is from a study of blood T cell repertoires in COVID-19. Background on the study: The United States, Italy and Spain provided the acute and convalescent COVID-19 samples. Nucleic acid was either cDNA or gDNA, and it came from T cells, B-cell-depleted T cells, or PBMCs.

This clone was counted once. Per germline, CDR1 SGHRS and CDR2 YFSETQ. The CDR3 sequence is 13 residues long. The V segment lost 2 bases and the J segment 8 bases; nucleotides outside the gene matches: 3. Data came from immunoSEQ multiplex PCR; TCRdb stores just in-frame clones and leaves some out. Found here are around 300,000 clones, 65% to 90% of them singletons; the top ten hold roughly 14%. The sequencing sample was made of peripheral blood. This receptor was taken from a human donor in a cohort sampled during active COVID-19. This chain uses TRBV5-1 with TRBJ2-4; 8 bases agree with TRBD2. The CDR3 region is CASSLSGSDIQYF. CDR3 DNA: TGCGCCAGCAGCTTAAGCGGGAGTGACATTCAGTACTTC.